The rows below give T cell receptor beta chains drawn from one sample of a study of blood T cell repertoires in COVID-19. Measured with immunoSEQ multiplex PCR; TCRdb has only the in-frame clones, and not every one. This table has around 140,000 clones, roughly 90% appearing once. Sequenced: peripheral blood. These receptors all come from a man in his 70s with acute or convalescent COVID-19. Both conserved end residues are part of each CDR3. D genes are given only for firm matches. Clone size appears in some rows only: once, few, many, or a class for an expanded clone.

J: TRBJ1-6
V: TRBV6-4
D: NA
size: NA
length: 15
DNA: TGTGCCAGCAGCCTAAAGGGCTGGGAGATCTCACCCCTCCACTTT
CDR3: CASSLKGWEISPLHF

J: TRBJ2-4
V: TRBV10-1
D: TRBD2
size: NA
length: 16
DNA: TGCGCCAGCAGTGAGGGGGGGGGAAGGACCAAAAACATTCAGTACTTC
CDR3: CASSEGGGRTKNIQYF

J: TRBJ1-1
V: TRBV2
D: NA
size: NA
length: 15
DNA: TGTGCCAGCAGAAGGGAAGGAGCGAGGGATACTGAAGCTTTCTTT
CDR3: CASRREGARDTEAFF

J: TRBJ1-6
V: TRBV11-2
D: NA
size: once
length: 15
DNA: TGTGCCAGCAGCTTAACAGGGCTAACTAATTCACCCCTCCACTTT
CDR3: CASSLTGLTNSPLHF

J: TRBJ1-4
V: TRBV18
D: NA
size: NA
length: 16
DNA: TGTGCCAGCTCACCCCAGTCTGGGAGCCATAATGAAAAACTGTTTTTT
CDR3: CASSPQSGSHNEKLFF

J: TRBJ2-2
V: TRBV27
D: TRBD1
size: NA
length: 15
DNA: TGTGCCAGCGGGGGGACAGGGGGCAGTACCGGGGAGCTGTTTTTT
CDR3: CASGGTGGSTGELFF

J: TRBJ2-3
V: TRBV24-1
D: NA
size: NA
length: 15
DNA: TGTGCCACCAGTGATTCCGGGCAGGGCCCAGATACGCAGTATTTT
CDR3: CATSDSGQGPDTQYF

J: TRBJ2-2
V: TRBV5-6
D: NA
size: NA
length: 16
DNA: TGTGCCAGCAGCTTGTTAACAGGGTCGGGTTCCGGGGAGCTGTTTTTT
CDR3: CASSLLTGSGSGELFF

J: TRBJ1-2
V: TRBV4-1
D: TRBD1
size: NA
length: 16
DNA: TGCGCCAGCAGCCAACCGAAGAGGACAGGGCCCTATGGCTACACCTTC
CDR3: CASSQPKRTGPYGYTF

J: TRBJ2-1
V: TRBV3-1/TRBV3-2
D: NA
size: NA
length: 15
DNA: TGTGCCAGCAGCCAAGCCTCCGGACAGTACAATGAGCAGTTCTTC
CDR3: CASSQASGQYNEQFF

J: TRBJ1-1
V: TRBV12-3/TRBV12-4
D: NA
size: NA
length: 13
DNA: TGTGCCAGCAGTTTGCAGGGGTTCCCTGAAGCTTTCTTT
CDR3: CASSLQGFPEAFF

J: TRBJ2-7
V: TRBV6-6
D: NA
size: few
length: 14
DNA: TGTGCCAGCAGTTACGTTGCCAGTTCCTACGAGCAGTACTTC
CDR3: CASSYVASSYEQYF

J: TRBJ1-2
V: TRBV20-1
D: NA
size: NA
length: 11
DNA: TGCAGTGCTGCAGGGGCGGGTGGCTACACCTTC
CDR3: CSAAGAGGYTF

J: TRBJ2-1
V: TRBV18
D: TRBD1
size: once
length: 15
DNA: TGTGCCAGCTCACTCAGGGACAGCCTGGGGAATGAGCAGTTCTTC
CDR3: CASSLRDSLGNEQFF

J: TRBJ2-1
V: TRBV11-3
D: NA
size: few
length: 11
DNA: TGTGCCAGCAGCTTAGCTCCCGGAGTGTTCTTC
CDR3: CASSLAPGVFF

J: TRBJ1-1
V: TRBV7-9
D: NA
size: once
length: 13
DNA: TGTGCCAGCAGCTTAGAACAGAACACTGAAGCTTTCTTT
CDR3: CASSLEQNTEAFF

J: TRBJ2-7
V: TRBV2
D: NA
size: NA
length: 12
DNA: TGTGCCACAGGGACTCGGGCCCACGAGCAGTACTTC
CDR3: CATGTRAHEQYF

J: TRBJ2-3
V: TRBV7-9
D: NA
size: NA
length: 16
DNA: TGTGCCAGCAGCTTAGGAGCTCTCCCGTCCACAGATACGCAGTATTTT
CDR3: CASSLGALPSTDTQYF

J: TRBJ1-2
V: TRBV7-9
D: NA
size: NA
length: 12
DNA: TGTGCCAGCAGCTTAAGTATAGAGGGCTACACCTTC
CDR3: CASSLSIEGYTF

J: TRBJ1-5
V: TRBV19
D: TRBD1
size: NA
length: 16
DNA: TGTGCCAGTAAGGGGTCGACAGGGGTCCTGGGGCAGCCCCAGCATTTT
CDR3: CASKGSTGVLGQPQHF

J: TRBJ2-7
V: TRBV19
D: NA
size: NA
length: 15
DNA: TGTGCCAGTAGTCCCATGGGGCAGGGGGGCTACGAGCAGTACTTC
CDR3: CASSPMGQGGYEQYF

J: TRBJ1-2
V: TRBV19
D: TRBD1
size: NA
length: 17
DNA: TGTGCCAGTAGACAACCCGGGACAGGGGGGATCAACTATGGCTACACCTTC
CDR3: CASRQPGTGGINYGYTF

J: TRBJ2-1
V: TRBV29-1
D: NA
size: NA
length: 14
DNA: TGCAGCGCTCGAAGGGGGGGAGGAGGGGATGAGCAGTTCTTC
CDR3: CSARRGGGGDEQFF

J: TRBJ2-4
V: TRBV6-1
D: NA
size: NA
length: 19
DNA: TGTGCCAGCAGTGAGAAACCACCCTTTGACCCTGAGGACAAAAACATTCAGTACTTC
CDR3: CASSEKPPFDPEDKNIQYF

J: TRBJ1-2
V: TRBV13
D: TRBD1
size: once
length: 14
DNA: TGTGCCAGCAGAGGACAGGGGGACTTAAGGGGCTACACCTTC
CDR3: CASRGQGDLRGYTF

J: TRBJ1-5
V: TRBV2
D: TRBD1
size: NA
length: 15
DNA: TGTGCCAGCAGTGCCAAGGGACAGGCGAATCAGCCCCAGCATTTT
CDR3: CASSAKGQANQPQHF

J: TRBJ1-4
V: TRBV28
D: NA
size: few
length: 16
DNA: TGTGCCAGCAGTTTAACGCTCGGAAAGGGGGAGGAAAAACTGTTTTTT
CDR3: CASSLTLGKGEEKLFF

J: TRBJ1-1
V: TRBV28
D: TRBD1
size: NA
length: 13
DNA: TGTGCCACCGCGGGTACAGGGGACACTGAAGCTTTCTTT
CDR3: CATAGTGDTEAFF

J: TRBJ1-5
V: TRBV5-6
D: TRBD1
size: NA
length: 16
DNA: TGTGCCAGCAGCTTGAGGTGGGGCAGGGGGGAACAGCCCCAGCATTTT
CDR3: CASSLRWGRGEQPQHF

J: TRBJ1-2
V: TRBV5-1
D: NA
size: NA
length: 15
DNA: TGCGCCAGCAGCTTGGATGGCCCGAGCGACTATGGCTACACCTTC
CDR3: CASSLDGPSDYGYTF

J: TRBJ1-1
V: TRBV5-1
D: NA
size: few
length: 14
DNA: TGCGCCAGCAGCCCTGGACAGACGGTCACTGAAGCTTTCTTT
CDR3: CASSPGQTVTEAFF

J: TRBJ2-1
V: TRBV19
D: TRBD1
size: NA
length: 14
DNA: TGTGCCAGTAGAAACAGGGGTTCCGGGAATGAGCAGTTCTTC
CDR3: CASRNRGSGNEQFF

J: TRBJ1-5
V: TRBV6-6
D: NA
size: NA
length: 13
DNA: TGTGCCACCACGCCAGGGACTGCTCAGCCCCAGCATTTT
CDR3: CATTPGTAQPQHF

J: TRBJ1-1
V: TRBV20-1
D: NA
size: NA
length: 12
DNA: TGCAGTGCTAGTTCCGGGGTGACTGAAGCTTTCTTT
CDR3: CSASSGVTEAFF

J: TRBJ1-2
V: TRBV5-1
D: NA
size: NA
length: 13
DNA: TGCGCCAGCAGCTCCGGAGGGGAAGGGGGCTACACCTTC
CDR3: CASSSGGEGGYTF

J: TRBJ2-2
V: TRBV25-1
D: NA
size: NA
length: 12
DNA: TGTGCCAGCACAATCAACACCGGGGAGCTGTTTTTT
CDR3: CASTINTGELFF

J: TRBJ2-7
V: TRBV27
D: TRBD1
size: NA
length: 14
DNA: TGTGCCAGCGAAAGACAGGGTAGATTTTCTGAGCAGTACTTC
CDR3: CASERQGRFSEQYF

J: TRBJ1-2
V: TRBV5-8
D: NA
size: NA
length: 15
DNA: TGTGCCAGCAGCTTTTTCGCCGACAAATACTATGGCTACACCTTC
CDR3: CASSFFADKYYGYTF

J: TRBJ2-1
V: TRBV9
D: TRBD2
size: NA
length: 15
DNA: TGTGCCAGCAGCGTGACTAGCGGGGGGGCAAATGAGCAGTTCTTC
CDR3: CASSVTSGGANEQFF

J: TRBJ2-7
V: TRBV25-1
D: TRBD1
size: NA
length: 15
DNA: TGTGCCAGCAGTGAATCGACAGGGCTAGGAGAGGAGCAGTACTTC
CDR3: CASSESTGLGEEQYF

J: TRBJ2-4
V: TRBV27
D: TRBD2
size: NA
length: 16
DNA: TGTGCCAGCAGTTTATCGGTGGCGAGCGGGAGAGGCATTCAGTACTTC
CDR3: CASSLSVASGRGIQYF

J: TRBJ1-1
V: TRBV3-1/TRBV3-2
D: TRBD1
size: NA
length: 13
DNA: TGTGCCAGCCAGGACAGGGGAAACACTGAAGCTTTCTTT
CDR3: CASQDRGNTEAFF

J: TRBJ2-1
V: TRBV18
D: NA
size: NA
length: 18
DNA: TGTGCCAGCTCACCACCCCGCGGGGCTACAAGCTCCTACAATGAGCAGTTCTTC
CDR3: CASSPPRGATSSYNEQFF

J: TRBJ1-2
V: TRBV19
D: NA
size: NA
length: 15
DNA: TGTGCCAGTAGTATGGGGCCAATGGGAGGCTATGGCTACACCTTC
CDR3: CASSMGPMGGYGYTF

J: TRBJ2-1
V: TRBV5-4
D: NA
size: NA
length: 16
DNA: TGTGCCAGCAGTCGGGCCGCGGGGGCTGACCACAATGAGCAGTTCTTC
CDR3: CASSRAAGADHNEQFF

J: TRBJ1-4
V: TRBV6-5
D: TRBD1
size: NA
length: 12
DNA: TGTGCCAGCGGACAGGGATGGGAAAAACTGTTTTTT
CDR3: CASGQGWEKLFF

J: TRBJ1-6
V: TRBV19
D: NA
size: NA
length: 14
DNA: TGTGCCAGTAGGGCGGCAACACAAAATTCACCCCTCCACTTT
CDR3: CASRAATQNSPLHF

J: TRBJ1-2
V: TRBV19
D: TRBD1
size: NA
length: 16
DNA: TGTGCCAGTAGTATACCGGACGCAGGGGGCGGGGGCGGCTACACCTTC
CDR3: CASSIPDAGGGGGYTF

J: TRBJ2-3
V: TRBV5-1
D: TRBD2
size: NA
length: 14
DNA: TGCGCCAGCAAATTGAGCGGGAGGCCAGATACGCAGTATTTT
CDR3: CASKLSGRPDTQYF

J: TRBJ1-3
V: TRBV6-1
D: NA
size: NA
length: 14
DNA: TGTGCCAGCAGTGAAGCGCACCAGGGGAACACCATATATTTT
CDR3: CASSEAHQGNTIYF

J: TRBJ1-6
V: TRBV12-3/TRBV12-4
D: NA
size: NA
length: 13
DNA: TGTGCCAGCAAAGGACAGAGAAATTCACCCCTCCACTTT
CDR3: CASKGQRNSPLHF